This T cell receptor beta chain was sequenced in a study of T cell responses to AZD1222 COVID-19 vaccine. Assay: immunoSEQ multiplex PCR; the TCRdb copy retains only in-frame clones and omits some. The sample holds 60,000 to 100,000 clones, roughly nine tenths seen once. General study findings and limits: Reportedly, nearly half of unique spike TCRs recognized epitopes outside B.1.351/B.1.1.7 mutations. Spike-specific TCR repertoires showed rising breadth and depth after two AZD1222 doses. White British donors predominated, females outnumbered males, and clonal diversity was possibly underestimated.

This clone is a singleton in its sample. The antigen remains undetermined. The CDR3 has 14 residues. Germline V lookup: CDR1 SEHNR, CDR2 FQNEAQ (reference sequence). V was trimmed by 4 bases and J by 1 base, leaving 10 bases between them. The specimen comprised peripheral blood, sampled on day 0 of MenACWY control vaccination. V and J are TRBV7-9 and TRBJ1-1; D is possibly TRBD1 (5 bases). This receptor was obtained from an adult in good health. In DNA, the CDR3 is TGTGCCAGCAGCTCCATAACAGGGAACACTGAAGCTTTCTTT. It translates to CASSSITGNTEAFF. Looking up the rest from reference TRBV7-9 and TRBJ1-1 gives the full variable domain: DTGVSQNPRHKITKRGQNVTFRCDPISEHNRLYWYRQTLGQGPEFLTYFQNEAQLEKSRLLSDRFSAERPKGSFSTLEIQRTEQGDSAMYLCASSSITGNTEAFFGQGTRLTVV.